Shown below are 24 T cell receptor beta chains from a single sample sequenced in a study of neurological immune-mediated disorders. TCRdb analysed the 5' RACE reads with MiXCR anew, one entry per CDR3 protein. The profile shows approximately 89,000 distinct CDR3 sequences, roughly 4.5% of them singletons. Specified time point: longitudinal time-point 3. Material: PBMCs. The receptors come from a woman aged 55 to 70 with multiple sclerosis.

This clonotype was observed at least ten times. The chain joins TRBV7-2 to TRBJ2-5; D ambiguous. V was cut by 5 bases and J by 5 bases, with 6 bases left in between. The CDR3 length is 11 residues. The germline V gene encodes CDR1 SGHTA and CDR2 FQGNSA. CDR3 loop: CASSPHETQYF. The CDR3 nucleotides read TGTGCCAGCAGCCCCCACGAGACCCAGTACTTC.

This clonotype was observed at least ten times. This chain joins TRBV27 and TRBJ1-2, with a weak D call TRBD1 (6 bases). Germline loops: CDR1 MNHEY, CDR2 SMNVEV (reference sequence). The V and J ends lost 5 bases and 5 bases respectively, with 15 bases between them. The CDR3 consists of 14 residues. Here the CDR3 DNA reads TGTGCCAGCAGTCTCCAGGGGCGTACTTATGGCTACACCTTC. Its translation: CASSLQGRTYGYTF.

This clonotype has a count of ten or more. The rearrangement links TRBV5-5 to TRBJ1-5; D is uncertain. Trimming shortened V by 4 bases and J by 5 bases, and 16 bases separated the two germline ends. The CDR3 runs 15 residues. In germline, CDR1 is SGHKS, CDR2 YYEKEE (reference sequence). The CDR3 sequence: CASSPAGGRDQPQHF. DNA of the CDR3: TGTGCCAGCAGCCCGGCCGGAGGGCGCGATCAGCCCCAGCATTTT.

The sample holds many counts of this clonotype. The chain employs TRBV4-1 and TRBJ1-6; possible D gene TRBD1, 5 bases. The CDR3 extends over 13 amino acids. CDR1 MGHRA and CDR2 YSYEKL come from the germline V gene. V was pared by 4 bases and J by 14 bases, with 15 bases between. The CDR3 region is CASSPGTLPSLHF. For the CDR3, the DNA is TGCGCCAGCAGCCCTGGGACTTTACCATCCCTCCACTTT.

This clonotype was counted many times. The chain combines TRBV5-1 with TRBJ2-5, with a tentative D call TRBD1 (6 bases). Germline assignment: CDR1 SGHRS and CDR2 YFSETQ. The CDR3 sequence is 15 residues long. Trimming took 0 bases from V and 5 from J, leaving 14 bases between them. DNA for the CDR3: TGCGCCAGCAGCTTGGCCCGGACAGATCGGGAGACCCAGTACTTC. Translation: CASSLARTDRETQYF.

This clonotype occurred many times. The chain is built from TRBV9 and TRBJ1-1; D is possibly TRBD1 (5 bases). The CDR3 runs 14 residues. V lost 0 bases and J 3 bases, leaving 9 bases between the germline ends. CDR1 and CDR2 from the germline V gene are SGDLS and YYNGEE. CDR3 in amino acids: CASSVGGGHTEAFF. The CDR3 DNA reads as TGTGCCAGCAGCGTAGGGGGCGGCCACACTGAAGCTTTCTTT.

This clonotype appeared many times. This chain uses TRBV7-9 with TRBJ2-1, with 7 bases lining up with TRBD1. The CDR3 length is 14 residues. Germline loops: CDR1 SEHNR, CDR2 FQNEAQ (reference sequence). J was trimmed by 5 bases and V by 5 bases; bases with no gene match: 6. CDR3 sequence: CASSTTGLNNEQFF. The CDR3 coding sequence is TGTGCCAGCAGCACGACAGGGCTCAACAATGAGCAGTTCTTC.

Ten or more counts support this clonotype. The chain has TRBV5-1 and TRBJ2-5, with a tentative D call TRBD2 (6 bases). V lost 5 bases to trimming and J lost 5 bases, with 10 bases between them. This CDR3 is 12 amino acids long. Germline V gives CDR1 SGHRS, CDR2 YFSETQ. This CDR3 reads CASRWAGETQYF. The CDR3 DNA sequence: TGCGCCAGCAGATGGGCGGGGGAGACCCAGTACTTC.

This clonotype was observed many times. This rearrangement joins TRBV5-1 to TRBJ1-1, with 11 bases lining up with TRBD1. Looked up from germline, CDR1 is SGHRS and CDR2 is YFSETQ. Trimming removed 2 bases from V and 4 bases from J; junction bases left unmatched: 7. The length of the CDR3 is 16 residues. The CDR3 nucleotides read TGCGCCAGCAGCTTCTGGCCGGGACAGGGGGGCACTGAAGCTTTCTTT. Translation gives CASSFWPGQGGTEAFF.

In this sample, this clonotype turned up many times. CDR3 loop: CSASKVVADTQYF. The CDR3 DNA is TGCAGTGCTAGCAAGGTTGTGGCAGATACGCAGTATTTT. This rearrangement joins TRBV20-1 to TRBJ2-3, with D hard to call. CDR1 is DFQATT, CDR2 SNEGSKA, per germline (reference sequence). V shed 3 bases and J shed 4 bases, with 11 bases lying between them. The CDR3 is 13 residues long.

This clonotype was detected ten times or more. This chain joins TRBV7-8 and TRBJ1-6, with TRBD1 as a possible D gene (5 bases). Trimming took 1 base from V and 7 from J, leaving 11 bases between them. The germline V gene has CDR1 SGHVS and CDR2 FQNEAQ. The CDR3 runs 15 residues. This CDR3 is CASSLVGAANSPLHF. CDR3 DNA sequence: TGTGCCAGCAGCTTAGTCGGGGCAGCAAATTCACCCCTCCACTTT.

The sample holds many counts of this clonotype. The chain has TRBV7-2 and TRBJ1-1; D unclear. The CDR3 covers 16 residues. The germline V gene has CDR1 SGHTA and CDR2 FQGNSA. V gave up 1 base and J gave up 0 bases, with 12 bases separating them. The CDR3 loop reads CASSLVPAGVNTEAFF. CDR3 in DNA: TGTGCCAGCAGCTTAGTTCCGGCCGGGGTGAACACTGAAGCTTTCTTT.

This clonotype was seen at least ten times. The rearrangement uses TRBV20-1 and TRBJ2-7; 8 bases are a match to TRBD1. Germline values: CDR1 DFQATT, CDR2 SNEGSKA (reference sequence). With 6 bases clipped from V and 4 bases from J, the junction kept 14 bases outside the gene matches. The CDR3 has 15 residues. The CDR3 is CSARMIRTGQYEQYF. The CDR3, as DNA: TGCAGTGCACGGATGATCAGGACAGGGCAATACGAGCAGTACTTC.

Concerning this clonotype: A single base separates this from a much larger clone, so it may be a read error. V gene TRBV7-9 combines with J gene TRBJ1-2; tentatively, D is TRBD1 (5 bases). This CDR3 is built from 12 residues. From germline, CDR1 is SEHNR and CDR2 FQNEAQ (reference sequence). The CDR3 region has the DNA TGTGCCAGCAGCTTAGGAGGGGATGGCTTCACCTTC. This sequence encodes CASSLGGDGFTF.

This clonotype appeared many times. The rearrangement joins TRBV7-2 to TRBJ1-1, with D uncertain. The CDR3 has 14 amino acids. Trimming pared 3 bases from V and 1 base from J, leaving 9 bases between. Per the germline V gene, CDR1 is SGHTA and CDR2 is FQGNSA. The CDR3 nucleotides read TGTGCCAGCAGCTTTATGCAGACGAACACTGAAGCTTTCTTT. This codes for CASSFMQTNTEAFF.

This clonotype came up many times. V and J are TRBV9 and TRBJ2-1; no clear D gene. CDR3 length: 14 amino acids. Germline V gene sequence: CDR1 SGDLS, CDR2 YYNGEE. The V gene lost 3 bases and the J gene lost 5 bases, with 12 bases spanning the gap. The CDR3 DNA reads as TGTGCCAGCAGCGGACGGGCAGCACACAATGAGCAGTTCTTC. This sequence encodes CASSGRAAHNEQFF.

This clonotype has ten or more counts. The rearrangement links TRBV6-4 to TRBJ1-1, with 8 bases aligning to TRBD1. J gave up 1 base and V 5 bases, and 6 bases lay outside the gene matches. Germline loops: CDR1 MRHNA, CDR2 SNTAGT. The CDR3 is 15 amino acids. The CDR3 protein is CASSLDRAGNTEAFF. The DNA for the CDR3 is TGTGCCAGCAGTTTGGACAGGGCGGGGAACACTGAAGCTTTCTTT.

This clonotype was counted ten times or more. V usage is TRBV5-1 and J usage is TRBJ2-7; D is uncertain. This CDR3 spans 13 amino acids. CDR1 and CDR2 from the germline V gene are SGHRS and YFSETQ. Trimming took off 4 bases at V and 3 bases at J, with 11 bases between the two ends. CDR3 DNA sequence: TGCGCCAGCAGCCCCGGGTACCTCTACGAGCAGTACTTC. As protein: CASSPGYLYEQYF. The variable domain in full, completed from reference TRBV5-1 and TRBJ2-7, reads KAGVTQTPRYLIKTRGQQVTLSCSPISGHRSVSWYQQTPGQGLQFLFEYFSETQRNKGNFPGRFSGRQFSNSRSEMNVSTLELGDSALYLCASSPGYLYEQYFGPGTRLTVT.

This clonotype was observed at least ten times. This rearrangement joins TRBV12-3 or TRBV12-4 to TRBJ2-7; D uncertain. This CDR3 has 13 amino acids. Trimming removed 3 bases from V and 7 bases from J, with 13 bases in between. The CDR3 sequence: CASSFIVGGEQYF. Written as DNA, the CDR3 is TGTGCCAGCAGTTTTATCGTAGGTGGAGAGCAGTACTTC.

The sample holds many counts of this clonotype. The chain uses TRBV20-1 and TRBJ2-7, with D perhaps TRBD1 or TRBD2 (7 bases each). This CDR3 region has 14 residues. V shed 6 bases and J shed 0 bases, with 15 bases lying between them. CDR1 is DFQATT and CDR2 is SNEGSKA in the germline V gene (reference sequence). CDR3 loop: CSAEGAGDSYEQYF. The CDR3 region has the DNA TGCAGTGCCGAGGGGGCGGGGGACTCCTACGAGCAGTACTTC.

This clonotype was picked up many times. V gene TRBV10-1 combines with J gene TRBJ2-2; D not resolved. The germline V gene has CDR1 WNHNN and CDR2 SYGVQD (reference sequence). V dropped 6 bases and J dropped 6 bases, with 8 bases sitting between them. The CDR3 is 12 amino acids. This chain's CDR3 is CASRHGSGELFF. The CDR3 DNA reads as TGCGCCAGCAGGCATGGATCCGGGGAGCTGTTTTTT.

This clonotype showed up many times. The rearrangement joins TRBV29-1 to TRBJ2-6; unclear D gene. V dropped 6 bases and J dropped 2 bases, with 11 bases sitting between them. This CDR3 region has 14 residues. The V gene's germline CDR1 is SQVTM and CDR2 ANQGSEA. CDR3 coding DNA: TGCAGCGTCGCCACCCCCCCTGGGGCCAACGTCCTGACTTTC. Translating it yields CSVATPPGANVLTF.

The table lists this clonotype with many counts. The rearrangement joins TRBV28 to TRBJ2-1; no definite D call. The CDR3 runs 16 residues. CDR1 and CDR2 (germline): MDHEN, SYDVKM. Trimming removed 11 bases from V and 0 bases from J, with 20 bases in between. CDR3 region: CARTLDPPSSYNEQFF. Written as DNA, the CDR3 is TGTGCCCGTACTTTGGACCCCCCGAGCTCCTACAATGAGCAGTTCTTC.

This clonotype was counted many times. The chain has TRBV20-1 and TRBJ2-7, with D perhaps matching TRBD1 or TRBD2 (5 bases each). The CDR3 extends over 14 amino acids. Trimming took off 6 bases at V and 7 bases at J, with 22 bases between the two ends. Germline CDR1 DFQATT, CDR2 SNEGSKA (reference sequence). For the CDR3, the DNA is TGCAGTGCAGGCCGGGACCCCTTTAGGTTTGAGCAGTACTTC. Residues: CSAGRDPFRFEQYF.